The entry below describes one TCR beta chain. The data belong to a study of shared clonotypes between healthy human individuals. Produced via immunoSEQ multiplex PCR; TCRdb's table is partial and in-frame only. The sample has 730,000 or so clones; about 78% are singletons. V gave up 6 bases and J gave up 4 bases; unmatched junction bases: 16. This CDR3 is built from 17 residues. Germline V gene sequence: CDR1 MNHEY, CDR2 SMNVEV (reference sequence). The source material was memory CD4+ T cells sorted from blood. Subset noted: CD45RA-negative fraction. V is TRBV27 and J is TRBJ2-7, with 9 bases aligning to TRBD2. The sequence was collected from a woman aged 25 to 39 in good health. The CDR3 region has the DNA TGTGCCAGCAGCCGTACCCCTCGGCGGGAGGGCCTGTACGAGCAGTACTTC. Protein product: CASSRTPRREGLYEQYF.